Below are 31 T cell receptor beta chains sequenced from a single sample in a study of cytomegalovirus exposure and HLA in healthy donors. The PCR ran on 60 Vbeta and 13 Jbeta primers. Data came from immunoSEQ multiplex PCR; TCRdb stores just in-frame clones and leaves some out. The sample records roughly 170,000 clones, approximately 84% being singletons. Sequencing was carried out using PBMCs. Receptors were obtained from a girl aged 5 to 17 in good health and CMV-seropositive.

This clone appeared a few times. The J gene is TRBJ1-1, the V gene TRBV11-3; TRBD1 might be the D (6 bases). Germline CDR1 reads SGHNT; CDR2 reads YENEEA. V was cut by 5 bases and J by 7 bases, with 11 bases left in between. The CDR3 has 12 amino acids. The DNA for the CDR3 is TGTGCCAGCAGCCCCGGACAGATTGAAGCTTTCTTT. Translated, it gives CASSPGQIEAFF. Drawing the rest from reference TRBV11-3 and TRBJ1-1, the complete variable domain is EAGVVQSPRYKIIEKKQPVAFWCNPISGHNTLYWYLQNLGQGPELLIRYENEEAVDDSQLPKDRFSAERLKGVDSTLKIQPAELGDSAVYLCASSPGQIEAFFGQGTRLTVV.

This clone was counted only a few times. The gene calls are TRBV4-1 and TRBJ1-2; TRBD1 agrees at 7 bases. The J segment lost 6 bases and the V segment lost 6 bases, leaving 19 bases of the junction unmatched. This CDR3 spans 17 amino acids. Germline assignment: CDR1 MGHRA and CDR2 YSYEKL. The CDR3 reads CASSQLPGQPLRDGYTF. CDR3 DNA: TGCGCCAGCAGTCAACTTCCGGGACAGCCCTTGAGGGATGGCTACACCTTC.

The chain's CDR3 is CASSLSGQTDTQYF. CDR3 DNA: TGTGCCAGCAGTTTATCGGGGCAGACAGATACGCAGTATTTT. The gene calls are TRBV27 and TRBJ2-3; D possibly corresponds to TRBD1 (5 bases). Between the trimmed V and J ends, which lost 0 bases and 3 bases, there was a span of 7 bases. Germline V gives CDR1 MNHEY, CDR2 SMNVEV (reference sequence). The CDR3 runs to 14 residues.

The count of this clone is one. CDR3 sequence (DNA): TGTGCCAGCTCCCCCGGAGGACTGGCGAACACCGGGGAGCTGTTTTTT. Protein: CASSPGGLANTGELFF. The rearrangement uses TRBV18 and TRBJ2-2, with D perhaps matching TRBD2 (5 bases). Trimming left V 6 bases short and J 0 bases short, with 14 bases between. CDR1 and CDR2 (germline): KGHSH, LQKENI. This CDR3 region has 16 residues.

The chain carries TRBV12-5 and TRBJ1-1; D is ambiguous. The V and J ends lost 1 base and 3 bases respectively, with 3 bases between them. CDR1 and CDR2 from the germline V gene are LGHNT and FRNRAP. This CDR3 contains 12 residues. The CDR3 protein is CASGLAYTEAFF. The DNA of the CDR3 is TGTGCTAGTGGTTTGGCTTACACTGAAGCTTTCTTT.

The rearrangement links TRBV5-1 to TRBJ2-1; D call uncertain. The CDR3 is made up of 14 amino acids. The germline gives CDR1 SGHRS, CDR2 YFSETQ. V was cut by 0 bases and J by 7 bases, with 11 bases left in between. The CDR3 DNA follows: TGCGCCAGCAGCTTGGAATTAGTCTCTAATGAGCAGTTCTTC. The encoded protein is CASSLELVSNEQFF. Full variable domain (missing parts from reference TRBV5-1 and TRBJ2-1): KAGVTQTPRYLIKTRGQQVTLSCSPISGHRSVSWYQQTPGQGLQFLFEYFSETQRNKGNFPGRFSGRQFSNSRSEMNVSTLELGDSALYLCASSLELVSNEQFFGPGTRLTVL.

The gene calls are TRBV13 and TRBJ2-7; 8 bases agree with TRBD2. J lost 1 base, V lost 4 bases, and 9 bases had no gene match. The CDR3 sequence is 16 residues long. CDR1 and CDR2 (germline): PRHDT, FYEKMQ (reference sequence). The CDR3 bases are TGTGCCAGCAGCTCCCCGACGGGAGGGGAATCCTACGAGCAGTACTTC. This sequence encodes CASSSPTGGESYEQYF.

The V and J genes are TRBV30 and TRBJ1-5; D unclear. CDR1 and CDR2 (germline): GTSNPN, SVGIG (reference sequence). The CDR3 extends over 13 amino acids. Trimming removed 6 bases at V and 5 bases at J, with 14 bases between. CDR3 sequence reads: CACSKMADQPQHF. In DNA, the CDR3 is TGTGCCTGTTCCAAGATGGCGGATCAGCCCCAGCATTTT.

This sequence joins TRBV5-1 and TRBJ1-1; TRBD1 is a possible D gene (5 bases). Germline V lookup: CDR1 SGHRS, CDR2 YFSETQ. V lost 2 bases, J lost 8 bases, and 16 bases lay in between. This CDR3 has 14 residues. The CDR3 region is CASSFTGGTAEAFF. The CDR3 nucleotides are TGCGCCAGCAGCTTCACGGGGGGGACGGCCGAAGCTTTCTTT.

This chain uses TRBV11-2 with TRBJ1-2, with D hard to call. Trimming left V 1 base short and J 2 bases short, with 5 bases between. There are 13 residues in the CDR3. Germline lookup yields CDR1 SGHAT and CDR2 FQNNGV. The DNA for the CDR3 is TGTGCCAGCAGCTTAGGCCGGAACTATGGCTACACCTTC. Translation: CASSLGRNYGYTF.

CDR3 in amino acids: CASSLEGTQSYEQYF. Here the CDR3 DNA reads TGTGCCAGCAGCTTAGAAGGGACACAGTCCTACGAGCAGTACTTC. The genes are TRBV7-8 and TRBJ2-7; perhaps TRBD1 as D (6 bases). Germline V gene sequence: CDR1 SGHVS, CDR2 FQNEAQ. V was shortened by 1 base and J by 1 base, with 11 bases between the two germline ends. The CDR3 extends over 15 amino acids. The full variable domain, with the rest looked up from reference TRBV7-8 and TRBJ2-7, is GAGVSQSPRYKVAKRGQDVALRCDPISGHVSLFWYQQALGQGPEFLTYFQNEAQLDKSGLPSDRFFAERPEGSVSTLKIQRTQQEDSAVYLCASSLEGTQSYEQYFGPGTRLTVT.

This clone was detected once. The chain is built from TRBV6-6 and TRBJ2-7; D might be TRBD1 (6 bases). V was cut by 7 bases and J by 7 bases, with 20 bases left in between. The CDR3 extends over 14 amino acids. Looked up from germline, CDR1 is MNHNY and CDR2 is SVGAGI (reference sequence). In DNA form, the CDR3 reads TGTGCCAGCACCACCCCGGACAGACCTCGGGAGCAGTACTTC. Its protein product is CASTTPDRPREQYF.

The chain couples TRBV10-1 to TRBJ2-1; D might be TRBD2 (6 bases). From germline, CDR1 is WNHNN and CDR2 SYGVQD (reference sequence). V lost 2 bases and J lost 6, with 17 bases in between. CDR3 length equals 16 residues. CDR3 sequence reads: CASSEAPGLLGNEQFF. The CDR3 region has the DNA TGCGCCAGCAGTGAGGCCCCGGGACTTCTCGGCAATGAGCAGTTCTTC.

The rearrangement joins TRBV29-1 to TRBJ2-7, with TRBD1 as a possible D gene (6 bases). CDR1 is SQVTM and CDR2 is ANQGSEA in the germline V gene. There are 12 residues in the CDR3. V gave up 6 bases and J gave up 3 bases, with 12 bases separating them. In nucleotides, the CDR3 is TGCAGCGTGAGGACAGCATTCTACGAGCAGTACTTC. Its translation: CSVRTAFYEQYF.

In its sample, this clone was seen once. The rearrangement uses TRBV6-4 and TRBJ1-1; D is undetermined. Trimming took 3 bases from V and 0 from J, leaving 11 bases between them. Germline loops: CDR1 MRHNA, CDR2 SNTAGT. The CDR3 has 15 residues. DNA for the CDR3: TGTGCCAGCAGTGAGTCCCCTTACATGAACACTGAAGCTTTCTTT. The encoded protein is CASSESPYMNTEAFF.

The chain is built from TRBV6-5 and TRBJ2-7, with D possibly TRBD2 on 5 matching bases. The CDR3 has 14 amino acids. CDR1 is MNHEY and CDR2 is SVGAGI in the germline V gene. Trimming took off 4 bases at V and 1 base at J, with 11 bases between the two ends. CDR3 region: CASSSLRGSYEQYF. The CDR3 DNA follows: TGTGCCAGCAGTTCCCTCCGGGGATCCTACGAGCAGTACTTC.

This chain connects TRBV28 to TRBJ2-7; 7 positions match TRBD2. The germline CDR1 and CDR2 sequences are MDHEN and SYDVKM. The CDR3 sequence is 19 residues long. The J segment lost 3 bases and the V segment lost 4 bases, leaving 21 bases of the junction unmatched. Here the CDR3 reads CASSSHIRDRSPGGYEQYF. CDR3 in DNA: TGTGCCAGCAGTTCGCATATCCGGGACCGTTCTCCGGGGGGCTACGAGCAGTACTTC.

This sequence joins TRBV5-1 and TRBJ2-7; TRBD1 aligns across 8 bases. J was trimmed by 2 bases and V by 4 bases; bases with no gene match: 8. This CDR3 region has 15 residues. Germline V CDR1 and CDR2: SGHRS, YFSETQ. CDR3 loop: CASSADRGPTYEQYF. CDR3 DNA: TGCGCCAGCAGCGCTGACAGGGGCCCGACCTACGAGCAGTACTTC.

The chain joins TRBV5-1 to TRBJ2-6, with D tentatively TRBD2 (6 bases). V lost 2 bases and J lost 0, with 15 bases in between. The CDR3 totals 18 residues. CDR1 is SGHRS, CDR2 YFSETQ, per germline. The CDR3 DNA is TGCGCCAGCAGCTTTACGGGGGTGGGCCACTCTGGGGCCAACGTCCTGACTTTC. Translated, it gives CASSFTGVGHSGANVLTF.

V and J are TRBV27 and TRBJ2-5; TRBD2 matches at 8 bases. The V gene end was trimmed by 4 bases and the J gene end by 5 bases; junction bases not matched to a gene: 9. The CDR3 contains 15 residues. Germline CDR1 MNHEY, CDR2 SMNVEV (reference sequence). The DNA for the CDR3 is TGTGCCAGCAGTTGGGTCGGGGGGGCCGCGGAGACCCAGTACTTC. It is translated as CASSWVGGAAETQYF.

This chain uses TRBV19 with TRBJ1-1, with 8 positions matching TRBD1. This CDR3 is built from 15 residues. V was clipped by 5 bases and J by 3 bases; unmatched bases: 8. CDR1 and CDR2 from the germline V gene are LNHDA and SQIVND (reference sequence). The chain's CDR3 is CASSLPPDRDTEAFF. CDR3 nucleotides: TGTGCCAGTAGTCTCCCTCCGGACAGGGACACTGAAGCTTTCTTT.

In its sample, this clone was seen once. This sequence joins TRBV19 and TRBJ1-6, with no clear D. This CDR3 has 13 residues. The V end lost 3 bases, the J end lost 10 bases, and 10 bases lay between the germline ends. Germline V gene data show CDR1 as LNHDA and CDR2 as SQIVND (reference sequence). CDR3 region: CASSMAVLSPLHF. The CDR3 coding sequence is TGTGCCAGTAGTATGGCCGTATTGTCACCCCTCCACTTT. The entire variable domain, with the rest obtained from reference TRBV19 and TRBJ1-6, is as follows: DGGITQSPKYLFRKEGQNVTLSCEQNLNHDAMYWYRQDPGQGLRLIYYSQIVNDFQKGDIAEGYSVSREKKESFPLTVTSAQKNPTAFYLCASSMAVLSPLHFGNGTRLTVT.

The chain recombines TRBV9 with TRBJ2-7; D might be TRBD2 (7 bases). V was trimmed by 4 bases and J by 0 bases, leaving 23 bases between them. Germline values: CDR1 SGDLS, CDR2 YYNGEE. The CDR3 runs 18 residues. The CDR3 region is CASSPRRGGGVSSYEQYF. Written as DNA, the CDR3 is TGTGCCAGCAGCCCCCGCCGAGGGGGGGGCGTTAGCTCCTACGAGCAGTACTTC.

The chain combines TRBV7-9 with TRBJ2-4; D is possibly TRBD1 or TRBD2 (5 bases each). The CDR3 loop spans 17 amino acids. CDR1 SEHNR and CDR2 FQNEAQ come from the germline V gene (reference sequence). V was clipped by 5 bases and J by 0 bases, with 17 bases between them. CDR3 in DNA: TGTGCCAGCAGCGTAGGGAGAACAGGTTCAGCCAAAAACATTCAGTACTTC. Protein: CASSVGRTGSAKNIQYF. Looking up the rest from reference TRBV7-9 and TRBJ2-4 gives the full variable domain: DTGVSQNPRHKITKRGQNVTFRCDPISEHNRLYWYRQTLGQGPEFLTYFQNEAQLEKSRLLSDRFSAERPKGSFSTLEIQRTEQGDSAMYLCASSVGRTGSAKNIQYFGAGTRLSVL.

CDR3 nucleotide sequence: TGTGCCTGGAGCGAAATAAGGATACAGGGGTCGTCACCCCTCCACTTT. Translation gives CAWSEIRIQGSSPLHF. The chain is built from TRBV30 and TRBJ1-6; 7 nucleotides line up with TRBD1. The CDR3 is made up of 16 amino acids. Germline loops: CDR1 GTSNPN, CDR2 SVGIG (reference sequence). V was clipped by 3 bases and J by 10 bases; unmatched bases: 15.

The chain joins TRBV6-5 to TRBJ2-5; 12 nucleotides align to TRBD1. The length of the CDR3 is 16 residues. Germline V gene data show CDR1 as MNHEY and CDR2 as SVGAGI. Trimming cost V 3 bases and J 5 bases; bases outside gene matches: 7. The CDR3 DNA reads as TGTGCCAGCAGTTATTTTGGGACAGGGGGCGCGGAGACCCAGTACTTC. Translated, it gives CASSYFGTGGAETQYF.

In this sample, this clone is medium-sized. The chain combines TRBV6-1 with TRBJ2-6; 11 nucleotides match TRBD1. The V gene's germline CDR1 is MNHNS and CDR2 SASEGT. After removal of 1 base from V and 12 bases from J, the junction contained 5 bases not matched to a gene. This CDR3 has 15 amino acids. The CDR3 spells CASSEDGTGGFVLTF. The DNA of the CDR3 is TGTGCCAGCAGTGAAGACGGGACAGGGGGATTCGTCCTGACTTTC.

The chain joins TRBV9 to TRBJ2-5, with D perhaps matching TRBD2 (6 bases). This CDR3 is 14 amino acids long. Trimming shortened V by 0 bases and J by 3 bases, and 9 bases separated the two germline ends. In germline, CDR1 is SGDLS, CDR2 YYNGEE. The CDR3 region has the DNA TGTGCCAGCAGCGTAGTAGGAGGGGAAGAGACCCAGTACTTC. It codes for CASSVVGGEETQYF.

The chain combines TRBV12-5 with TRBJ2-1; tentatively, D is TRBD1 (5 bases). The ends were cut back, 11 bases at V and 3 bases at J, with 14 bases in the middle. Germline V gene lookup returns CDR1 LGHNT and CDR2 FRNRAP. The CDR3 consists of 13 residues. The CDR3: CASHGAYYNEQFF. CDR3 DNA sequence: TGTGCTTCCCATGGGGCGTACTACAATGAGCAGTTCTTC.

The chain recombines TRBV4-1 with TRBJ1-5; 7 nucleotides align to TRBD1. CDR3 length equals 16 residues. Germline values: CDR1 MGHRA, CDR2 YSYEKL. The V segment lost 4 bases and the J segment 6 bases; nucleotides outside the gene matches: 12. The CDR3 reads CASSPFRQGSGQPQHF. Here the CDR3 DNA reads TGCGCCAGCAGCCCGTTTAGACAGGGATCGGGTCAGCCCCAGCATTTT.

In its sample, this clone was seen once. The chain recombines TRBV9 with TRBJ2-5, with D tentatively TRBD2 (5 bases). Germline V gene sequence: CDR1 SGDLS, CDR2 YYNGEE. The CDR3 is made up of 15 amino acids. Trimming took 0 bases from V and 1 from J, leaving 10 bases between them. This CDR3 reads CASSVVTGIQETQYF. The CDR3 DNA is TGTGCCAGCAGCGTAGTCACGGGGATCCAAGAGACCCAGTACTTC.